This T cell receptor beta chain emerged from a study of blood T cell repertoires in COVID-19. The V gene's germline CDR1 is MNHEY and CDR2 SMNVEV (reference sequence). The CDR3 covers 16 residues. V was pared by 3 bases and J by 1 base, with 9 bases of the junction left unmatched. Only in-frame clones appear in the TCRdb table, and some are missing; sequencing was by immunoSEQ multiplex PCR. The data hold about 380,000 clones, with around nine tenths observed a single time. Sequencing was performed on PBMCs or T cells enriched from blood (not recorded which). This receptor was taken from a young woman who had recovered from COVID-19. V and J are TRBV27 and TRBJ2-7; TRBD1 aligns across 7 bases. The CDR3 nucleotides read TGTGCCAGCAGTTTCCGCCGACAGGGTAGATCCTACGAGCAGTACTTC. Protein: CASSFRRQGRSYEQYF.